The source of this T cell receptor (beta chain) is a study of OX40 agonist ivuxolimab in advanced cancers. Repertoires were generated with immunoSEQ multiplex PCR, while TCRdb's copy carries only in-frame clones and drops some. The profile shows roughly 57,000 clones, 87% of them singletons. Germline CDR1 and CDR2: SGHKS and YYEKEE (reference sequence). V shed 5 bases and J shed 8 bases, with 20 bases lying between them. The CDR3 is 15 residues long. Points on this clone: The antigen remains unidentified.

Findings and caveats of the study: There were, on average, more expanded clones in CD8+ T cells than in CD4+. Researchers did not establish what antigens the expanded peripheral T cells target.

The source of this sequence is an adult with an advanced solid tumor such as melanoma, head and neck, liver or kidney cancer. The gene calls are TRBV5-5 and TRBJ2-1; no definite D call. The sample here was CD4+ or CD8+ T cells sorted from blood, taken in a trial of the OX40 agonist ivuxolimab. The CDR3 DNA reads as TGTGCCAGCAGATTAAAACTATTGGGCGGCGATGAGCAGTTCTTC. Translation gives CASRLKLLGGDEQFF.